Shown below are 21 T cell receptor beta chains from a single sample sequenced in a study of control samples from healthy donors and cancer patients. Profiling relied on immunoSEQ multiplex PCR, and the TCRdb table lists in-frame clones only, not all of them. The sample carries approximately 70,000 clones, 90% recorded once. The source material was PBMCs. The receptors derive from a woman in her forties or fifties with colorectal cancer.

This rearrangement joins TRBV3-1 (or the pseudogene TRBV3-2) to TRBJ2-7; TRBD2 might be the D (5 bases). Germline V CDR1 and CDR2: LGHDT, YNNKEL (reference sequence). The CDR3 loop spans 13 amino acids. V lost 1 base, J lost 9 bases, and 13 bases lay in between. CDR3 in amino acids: CASSQGSTSGQYF. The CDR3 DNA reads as TGTGCCAGCAGCCAAGGGTCTACAAGCGGGCAGTACTTC.

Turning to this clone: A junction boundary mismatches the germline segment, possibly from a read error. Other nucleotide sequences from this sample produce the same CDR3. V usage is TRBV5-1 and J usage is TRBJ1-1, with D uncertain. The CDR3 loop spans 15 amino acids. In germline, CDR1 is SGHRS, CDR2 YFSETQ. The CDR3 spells CASSLGSTMNTEAFF. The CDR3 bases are TGCGCCAGCAGTTTGGGCTCAACGATGAACACTGAAGCTTTCTTT. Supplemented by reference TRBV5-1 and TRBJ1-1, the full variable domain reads KAGVTQTPRYLIKTRGQQVTLSCSPISGHRSVSWYQQTPGQGLQFLFEYFSETQRNKGNFPGRFSGRQFSNSRSEMNVSTLELGDSALYLCASSLGSTMNTEAFFGQGTRLTVV.

This CDR3 is CASSQSTQSPLHF. The DNA for the CDR3 is TGTGCCAGCAGCCAATCAACGCAGTCACCCCTCCACTTT. J is TRBJ1-6 and V is TRBV7-3; D not resolved. Germline V gene lookup returns CDR1 SGHTA and CDR2 FQGTGA. Trimming stripped 5 bases from V and 10 bases from J, with 12 bases between. The CDR3 is 13 residues long.

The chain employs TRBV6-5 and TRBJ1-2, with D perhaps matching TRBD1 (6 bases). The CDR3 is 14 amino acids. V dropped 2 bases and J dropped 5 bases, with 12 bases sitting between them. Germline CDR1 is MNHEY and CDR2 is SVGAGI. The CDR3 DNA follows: TGTGCCAGCAGTTACGGTCCGACAGGATATGGCTACACCTTC. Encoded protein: CASSYGPTGYGYTF.

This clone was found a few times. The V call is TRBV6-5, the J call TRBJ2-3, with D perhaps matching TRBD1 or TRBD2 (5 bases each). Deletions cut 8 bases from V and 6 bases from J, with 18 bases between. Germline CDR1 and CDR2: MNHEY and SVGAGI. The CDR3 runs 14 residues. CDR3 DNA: TGTGCCAGCGGGACCCTTATGCCGGCGGATACGCAGTATTTT. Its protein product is CASGTLMPADTQYF.

CDR3 sequence reads: CASSFLDRGTEAFF. DNA of the CDR3: TGTGCCAGCAGCTTCCTGGACAGGGGTACTGAAGCTTTCTTT. The chain combines TRBV5-6 with TRBJ1-1; TRBD1 aligns across 9 bases. The CDR3 consists of 14 residues. Germline lookup yields CDR1 SGHDT and CDR2 YYEEEE. V trimming: 2 bases; J trimming: 5 bases; junction bases outside the gene matches: 4.

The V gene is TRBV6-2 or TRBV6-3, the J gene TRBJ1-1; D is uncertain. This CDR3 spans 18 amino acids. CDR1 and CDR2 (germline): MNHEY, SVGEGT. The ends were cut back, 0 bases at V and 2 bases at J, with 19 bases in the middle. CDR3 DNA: TGTGCCAGCAGTTACTCAACGGTCCTTAATCTGGTTAACACTGAAGCTTTCTTT. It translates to CASSYSTVLNLVNTEAFF.

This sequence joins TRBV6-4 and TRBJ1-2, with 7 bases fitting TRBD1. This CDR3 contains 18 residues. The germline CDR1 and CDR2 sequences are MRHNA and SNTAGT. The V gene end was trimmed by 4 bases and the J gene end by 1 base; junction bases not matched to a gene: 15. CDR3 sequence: CASSAPGQQPKLNYGYTF. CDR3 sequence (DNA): TGTGCCAGCAGTGCTCCGGGACAGCAACCTAAGCTTAACTATGGCTACACCTTC.

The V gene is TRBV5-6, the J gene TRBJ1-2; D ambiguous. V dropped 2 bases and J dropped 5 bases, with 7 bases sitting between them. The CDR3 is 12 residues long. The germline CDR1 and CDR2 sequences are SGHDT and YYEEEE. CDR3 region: CASSFGRYGYTF. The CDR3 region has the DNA TGTGCCAGCAGCTTTGGACGGTATGGCTACACCTTC.

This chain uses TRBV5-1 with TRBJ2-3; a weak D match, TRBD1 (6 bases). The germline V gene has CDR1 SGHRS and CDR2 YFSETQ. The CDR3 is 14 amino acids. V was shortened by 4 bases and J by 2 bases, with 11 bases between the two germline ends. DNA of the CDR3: TGCGCCAGCAGCCGCAGGGGAACCACAGATACGCAGTATTTT. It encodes CASSRRGTTDTQYF.

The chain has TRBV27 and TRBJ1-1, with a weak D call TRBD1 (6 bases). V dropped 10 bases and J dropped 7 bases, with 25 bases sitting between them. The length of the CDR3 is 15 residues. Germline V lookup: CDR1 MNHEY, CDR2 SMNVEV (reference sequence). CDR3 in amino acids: CATATLPGTSVEAFF. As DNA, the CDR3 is TGTGCCACCGCTACCCTACCGGGGACATCTGTTGAAGCTTTCTTT.

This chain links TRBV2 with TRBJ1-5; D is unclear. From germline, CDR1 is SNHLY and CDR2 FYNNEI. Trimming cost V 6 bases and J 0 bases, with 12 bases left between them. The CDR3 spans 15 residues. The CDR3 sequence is CASSERHNSNQPQHF. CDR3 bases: TGTGCCAGCAGCGAAAGACATAATAGCAATCAGCCCCAGCATTTT.

CDR3 DNA sequence: TGTGCCAGCTCACCGCTAAGGGGTTACACTGAAGCTTTCTTT. Translation: CASSPLRGYTEAFF. The chain employs TRBV18 and TRBJ1-1; maybe TRBD1 (5 bases). The V gene's germline CDR1 is KGHSH and CDR2 LQKENI. V was pared by 3 bases and J by 3 bases, with 11 bases between. This CDR3 is 14 amino acids long.

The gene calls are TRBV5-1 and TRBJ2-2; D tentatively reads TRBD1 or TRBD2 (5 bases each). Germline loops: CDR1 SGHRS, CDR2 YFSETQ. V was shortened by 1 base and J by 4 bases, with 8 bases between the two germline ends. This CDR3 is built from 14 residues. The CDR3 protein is CASSLYGGTGELFF. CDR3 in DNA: TGCGCCAGCAGCTTGTATGGGGGCACCGGGGAGCTGTTTTTT. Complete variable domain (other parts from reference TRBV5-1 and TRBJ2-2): KAGVTQTPRYLIKTRGQQVTLSCSPISGHRSVSWYQQTPGQGLQFLFEYFSETQRNKGNFPGRFSGRQFSNSRSEMNVSTLELGDSALYLCASSLYGGTGELFFGEGSRLTVL.

The CDR3 is CASSFSSEKLFF. CDR3 coding DNA: TGTGCCAGCAGTTTTAGTTCTGAAAAACTGTTTTTT. The chain is built from TRBV28 and TRBJ1-4; no clear D. Germline-derived CDR1 and CDR2 are MDHEN and SYDVKM. This CDR3 contains 12 residues. V was shortened by 3 bases and J by 7 bases, with 6 bases between the two germline ends.

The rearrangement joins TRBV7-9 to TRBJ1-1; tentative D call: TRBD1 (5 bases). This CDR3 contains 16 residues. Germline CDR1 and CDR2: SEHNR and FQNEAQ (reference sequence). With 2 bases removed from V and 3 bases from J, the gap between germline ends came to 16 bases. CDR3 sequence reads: CASSLWGDSAYTEAFF. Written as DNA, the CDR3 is TGTGCCAGCAGCTTATGGGGCGACAGTGCCTACACTGAAGCTTTCTTT. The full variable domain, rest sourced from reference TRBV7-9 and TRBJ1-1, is DTGVSQNPRHKITKRGQNVTFRCDPISEHNRLYWYRQTLGQGPEFLTYFQNEAQLEKSRLLSDRFSAERPKGSFSTLEIQRTEQGDSAMYLCASSLWGDSAYTEAFFGQGTRLTVV.

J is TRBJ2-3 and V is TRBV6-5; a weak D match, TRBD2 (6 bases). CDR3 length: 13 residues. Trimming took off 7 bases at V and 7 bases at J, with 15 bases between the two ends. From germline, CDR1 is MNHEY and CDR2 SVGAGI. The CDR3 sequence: CASTAEGTNTQYF. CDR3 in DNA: TGTGCCAGCACGGCGGAGGGCACTAATACGCAGTATTTT.

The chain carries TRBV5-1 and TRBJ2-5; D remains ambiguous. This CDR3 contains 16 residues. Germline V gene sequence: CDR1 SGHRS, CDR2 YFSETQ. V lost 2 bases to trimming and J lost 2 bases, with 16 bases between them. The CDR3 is CASSFGAGIQQETQYF. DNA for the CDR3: TGCGCCAGCAGCTTTGGAGCCGGAATACAGCAAGAGACCCAGTACTTC.

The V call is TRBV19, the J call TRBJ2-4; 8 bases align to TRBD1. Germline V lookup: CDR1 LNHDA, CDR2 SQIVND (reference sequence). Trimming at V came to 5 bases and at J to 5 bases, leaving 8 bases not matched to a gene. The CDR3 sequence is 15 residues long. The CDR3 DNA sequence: TGTGCCAGTAGTGCAACAGGGGGAGGCGAAAACATTCAGTACTTC. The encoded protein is CASSATGGGENIQYF.

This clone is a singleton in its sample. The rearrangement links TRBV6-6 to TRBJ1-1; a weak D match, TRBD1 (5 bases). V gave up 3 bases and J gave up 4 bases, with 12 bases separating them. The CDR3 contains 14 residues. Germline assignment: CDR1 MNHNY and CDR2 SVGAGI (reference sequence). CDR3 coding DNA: TGTGCCAGCAGTTATTCCGGCCAGGGCACTGAAGCTTTCTTT. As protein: CASSYSGQGTEAFF.

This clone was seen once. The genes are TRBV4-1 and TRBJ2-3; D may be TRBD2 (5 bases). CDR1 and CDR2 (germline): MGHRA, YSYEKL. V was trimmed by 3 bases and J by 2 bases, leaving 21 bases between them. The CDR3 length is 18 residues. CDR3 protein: CASSHLSALGTTTDTQYF. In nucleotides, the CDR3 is TGCGCCAGCAGCCACCTATCGGCACTAGGTACCACCACAGATACGCAGTATTTT.